The 5 T cell receptor beta chains in this list originate from one sample, sequenced in a study of immune evolution from preneoplasia to lung adenocarcinoma. The repertoire was sequenced with immunoSEQ multiplex PCR; TCRdb's copy has only in-frame clones and lacks some. The data hold about 6,500 clones, with around 75% observed a single time. Sequences were obtained from FFPE invasive lung adenocarcinoma tissue. The receptors derive from a person in their sixties or seventies with lung adenocarcinoma.

CDR3 DNA: TGTGCCAGCGGTAGGGGATATCAGCCCCAGCATTTT. Residues: CASGRGYQPQHF. V and J are TRBV6-5 and TRBJ1-5; D might be TRBD1 (5 bases). Germline lookup yields CDR1 MNHEY and CDR2 SVGAGI. With 8 bases removed from V and 5 bases from J, the gap between germline ends came to 10 bases. This CDR3 contains 12 residues.

This clone was found once. The V gene is TRBV7-9, the J gene TRBJ2-7; 10 bases are shared with TRBD2. The J segment lost 7 bases and the V segment lost 5 bases, leaving 11 bases of the junction unmatched. The CDR3 has 15 amino acids. Germline-derived CDR1 and CDR2 are SEHNR and FQNEAQ (reference sequence). The CDR3 sequence is CASSPGTSEGGEQYF. CDR3 DNA: TGTGCCAGCAGCCCCGGGACTAGCGAAGGTGGGGAGCAGTACTTC.

This CDR3 is CASNTSPDRVNEQFF. The CDR3 coding sequence is TGTGCCAGCAATACATCCCCGGACAGGGTCAATGAGCAGTTCTTC. The chain is built from TRBV6-5 and TRBJ2-1; 8 nucleotides line up with TRBD1. This CDR3 contains 15 residues. Germline assignment: CDR1 MNHEY and CDR2 SVGAGI. The J segment lost 6 bases and the V segment lost 7 bases, leaving 11 bases of the junction unmatched.

The chain has TRBV6-5 and TRBJ2-2, with D tentatively TRBD1 (5 bases). The V gene lost 2 bases and the J gene lost 5 bases, with 9 bases spanning the gap. The CDR3 is 14 amino acids. Germline assignment: CDR1 MNHEY and CDR2 SVGAGI. DNA for the CDR3: TGTGCCAGCAGTTACCCTCAGGGAACCGGGGAGCTGTTTTTT. Translation: CASSYPQGTGELFF.

The chain combines TRBV11-1 with TRBJ2-2; no reliable D call. Germline V gene lookup returns CDR1 SGHAT and CDR2 FQDESV (reference sequence). Trimming left V 1 base short and J 4 bases short, with 10 bases between. This CDR3 is built from 15 residues. The CDR3 region is CASSLGHQFTGELFF. The CDR3 bases are TGTGCCAGCAGCTTAGGGCATCAGTTCACCGGGGAGCTGTTTTTT. Full variable domain (rest looked up from reference TRBV11-1 and TRBJ2-2): EAEVAQSPRYKITEKSQAVAFWCDPISGHATLYWYRQILGQGPELLVQFQDESVVDDSQLPKDRFSAERLKGVDSTLKIQPAELGDSAMYLCASSLGHQFTGELFFGEGSRLTVL.